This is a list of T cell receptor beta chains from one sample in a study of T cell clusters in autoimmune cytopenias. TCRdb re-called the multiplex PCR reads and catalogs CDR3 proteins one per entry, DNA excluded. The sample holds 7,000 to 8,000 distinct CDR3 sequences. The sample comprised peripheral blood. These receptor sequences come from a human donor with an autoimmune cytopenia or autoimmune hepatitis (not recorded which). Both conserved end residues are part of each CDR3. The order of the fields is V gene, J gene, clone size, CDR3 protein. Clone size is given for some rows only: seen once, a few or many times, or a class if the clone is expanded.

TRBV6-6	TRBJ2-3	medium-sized	CASFTSDTQYF
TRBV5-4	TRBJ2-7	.	CASSSTPRGTYEQYF
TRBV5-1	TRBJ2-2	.	CASSNTGTVVAWGELFF
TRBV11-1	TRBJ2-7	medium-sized	CASSSGAAYEQYF
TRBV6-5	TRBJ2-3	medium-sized	CASSYSSGVGQDTQYF
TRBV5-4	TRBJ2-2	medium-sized	CASSPQVGSTGELFF
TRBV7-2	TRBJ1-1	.	CASSSLTTGSRAEAFF
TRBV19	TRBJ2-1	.	CASSIAGATFGEQFF
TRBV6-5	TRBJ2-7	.	CASSYGGQGDEQYF
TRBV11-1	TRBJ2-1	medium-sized	CASSFTGVNEQFF
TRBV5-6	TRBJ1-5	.	CASSFGGYGNQPQHF
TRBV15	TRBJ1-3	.	CATRSSTGPRDTIYF
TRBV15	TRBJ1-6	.	CATSTEKGQYNSPLHF
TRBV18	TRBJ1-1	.	CASSGQGANTEAFF
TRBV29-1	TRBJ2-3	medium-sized	CSVEDLFGGSTQYF
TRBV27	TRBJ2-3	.	CASSSRLAGTQYF
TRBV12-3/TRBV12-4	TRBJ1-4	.	CASSLGFEKLFF
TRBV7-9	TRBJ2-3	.	CASSSPGGADTQYF
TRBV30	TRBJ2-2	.	CAWSRPSGPTGELFF
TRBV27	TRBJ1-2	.	CASSLKNRGQGNYGYTF
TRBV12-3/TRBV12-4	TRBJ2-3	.	CASGLDDTDTQYF
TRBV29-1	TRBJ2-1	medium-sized	CSVALGAGEGEQFF
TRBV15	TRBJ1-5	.	CATSMLISNQPQHF
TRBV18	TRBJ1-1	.	CASSPSSSTEAFF
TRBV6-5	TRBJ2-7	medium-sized	CASSRLGTSDSYEQYF
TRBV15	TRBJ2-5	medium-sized	CATAELGFGETQYF
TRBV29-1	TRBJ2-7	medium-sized	CSVVLDGSYEQYF
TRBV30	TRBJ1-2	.	CAFDRESNYGYTF
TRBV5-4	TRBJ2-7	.	CASSLGSTTYEQYF
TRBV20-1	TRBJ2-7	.	CSARDRVVGGKNNEQYF
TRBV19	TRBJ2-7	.	CASSVTGGREQYF
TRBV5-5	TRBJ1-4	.	CASSSTPGQANEKLFF
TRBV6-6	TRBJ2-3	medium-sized	CASMDRSRDTQYF
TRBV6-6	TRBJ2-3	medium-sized	CASSSATEYTDTQYF
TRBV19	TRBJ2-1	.	CASTNQGSSYNEQFF
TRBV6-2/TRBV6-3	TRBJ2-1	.	CASRPIQRGPNNEQFF
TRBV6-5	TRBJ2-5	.	CASSSQGGGETQYF
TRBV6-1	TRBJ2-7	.	CASTLGGGSYEQYF
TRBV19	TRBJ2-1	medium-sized	CASNPTGGINEQFF
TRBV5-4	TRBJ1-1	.	CASSLNRAENTEAFF
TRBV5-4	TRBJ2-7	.	CASSPSLARLGEQYF
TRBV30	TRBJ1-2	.	CAWSAQTTVTSHGYTF
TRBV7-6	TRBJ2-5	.	CASSSGEGHETQYF
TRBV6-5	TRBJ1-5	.	CASSIDLGNQPQHF
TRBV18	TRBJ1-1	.	CASLTGGGVAEAFF
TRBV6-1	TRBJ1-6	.	CASSERRPYNSPLHF
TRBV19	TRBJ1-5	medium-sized	CASSIGQVDQPQHF
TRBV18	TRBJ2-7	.	CASSNGRAGASYEQYF
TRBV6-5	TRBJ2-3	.	CASKSSGGAFDTQYF
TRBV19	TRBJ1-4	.	CASRSGQGSEKLFF
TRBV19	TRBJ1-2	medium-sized	CASSPRDSINYGYTF
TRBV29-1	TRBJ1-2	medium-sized	CSVVVDYGYTF
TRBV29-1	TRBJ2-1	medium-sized	CSVEGGTSGRRYEQFF
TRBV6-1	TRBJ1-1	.	CASSRQGGNTEAFF
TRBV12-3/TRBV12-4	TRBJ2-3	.	CASSLGLAGDTQYF
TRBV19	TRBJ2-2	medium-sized	CASTPGQGGLLTFTGELFF
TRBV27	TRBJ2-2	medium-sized	CASKTSGRITGELFF
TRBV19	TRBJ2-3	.	CAIGQGRSDTQYF
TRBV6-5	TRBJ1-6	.	CASSVGRENSPLHF
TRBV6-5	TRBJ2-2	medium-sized	CASEDTGELFF